Here is one TCR beta chain with its context. It has no known antigen specificity. No quality values exist for individual bases; no much larger clone is one base distant. The record originates from a study of T cells in Graves' hyperthyroidism and ophthalmopathy (dated by TCRdb to the late 2010s). Study-level background: Peripheral blood was sampled at the time of initial diagnosis, prior to any treatment. TCR V-J signatures able to tell the groups apart were searched for in a discovery cohort of 100 patients, of whom more than 40 had Graves' ophthalmopathy and some 60 had stable Graves' hyperthyroidism. Whether ophthalmopathy could be predicted prospectively was tested in an independent validation cohort made up of under 20 hyperthyroidism patients plus 17 patients who later progressed to ophthalmopathy. The 100 or so discovery patients were divided at random into training and test sets in a 7:3 ratio. In addition, the study compared T-cell repertoires in thyroid tissue and in blood from over 5 Graves' hyperthyroidism patients. After blood sampling, hyperthyroidism patients were treated with methimazole at a starting dose of 30 mg daily, and ophthalmopathy patients were treated with high-dose intravenous methylprednisolone. TCR Vbeta CDR3 sequencing of 130 to 150 peripheral blood samples (fewer than 45 ophthalmopathy, 70 to 85 hyperthyroidism and roughly 17 progressor patients) is reported in the paper.

The CDR3 sequence holds 12 residues, the cysteine and phenylalanine included. The CDR3 DNA has 36 bases and is translated from base 1. The germline V gene provides CDR1 MNHNS and CDR2 SASEGT. The V and J ends are trimmed by 6 bases and 11 bases, leaving 16 bases between them. Amplification of TCR beta CDR3 regions was carried out from RNA transcripts. For the first round of RT-PCR on the TCR CDR3, the HTBI primer set was used together with the Qiagen OneStep RT-PCR kit. A second multiplex PCR round built the libraries, followed by size selection and purification. The libraries were sequenced on an Illumina HiSeq2000 using paired-end 100 bp reads. The source study handled its data this way. SOAPnuke was used to process the raw data, removing reads that contained adapters or uncalled bases, had a mean Phred below 15, or lacked an exact match to the constant primer or identifier. COPE v1.2.5 was used to merge high-quality paired reads, and clonotypes were defined as unique nucleotide sequences. Clonotypes were aligned to IMGT TRBV, TRBD and TRBJ reference segments using MiTCR v1.1. Analysis was restricted to V-J combinations with a frequency above 0.0001, which covered roughly 99% of repertoires. The TCS score was defined as the ratio of F50 (clonal expansion) to E x V (chaos), calculated using BLOSUM62-based TCRdist between CDR3 peptides within each V-J. Welch's t-statistics and random forest reduced around 520 V-J features to roughly 13, which were used in a naive Bayes classifier (R e1071). Through fastp at Q25 and MiXCR, TCRdb rebuilt clones from the public reads, retaining in-frame beta chains. Here each entry gathers all rows of one CDR3 protein and keeps the most common genes and DNA. The V and J calls and clone size come from TCRdb's table, not from the authors' own analysis. This sample holds some 550,000 distinct CDR3 sequences; 16% were observed only once. 2.5% to 4% of the sample belongs to the ten largest clones.

In the ophthalmopathy patients, disease was moderately to severely active, with a Clinical Activity Score of 3 or more, a NOSPECS grade of 4 or more, and a duration of less than 3 months. Patients with uncontrolled infections, other autoimmune diseases, pregnancy or lactation were excluded. Diagnoses were established on the basis of clinical symptoms, serum thyroxine and TRAb, thyroid ultrasound, and orbital computed tomography. PBMCs were separated from 10 ml of fresh peripheral blood using Ficoll-Paque density gradient centrifugation. Total RNA was extracted with Trizol reagent, and quality was checked on an Agilent 2100 Bioanalyzer. Broad study findings and their caveats: In validation, the model predicted progression to ophthalmopathy with around 71% sensitivity and approximately 72% specificity, a median of about six months before onset. Blood samples also contained most of the expanded thyroid clonotypes (frequency above 0.001), which suggests that blood repertoires may reflect thyroid immune responses. Sample size was not statistically predetermined, and blinding of investigators to group allocation was not performed. In cross-validation, a model built on a 13 V-J signature told ophthalmopathy apart from stable hyperthyroidism with approximately 90% sensitivity and around 84% specificity, and in testing the same model reached 80%/75%.

The sequence was collected from a woman aged 40-49 years with Graves' ophthalmopathy. Sample: blood. The chain is encoded by TRBV6-1 joined to TRBJ1-2, with TRBD1 as a weak D call on 5 bases. The CDR3 amino acid sequence is: CASSQVGPPYTF. The sequence in DNA is TGTGCCAGCAGCCAAGTGGGGCCACCATACACCTTC.